This TCR beta chain was documented in a study of beta chain features in type 1 diabetes. Whole-study results and caveats: The VDJ junctions of type 1 diabetes patients carried fewer insertions and more deletions. Possibly, sequencing cDNA over-represented cells that had high TCR expression levels.

This clone was detected a few times. Its antigen is unknown. Trimming cost V 9 bases and J 0 bases, with 11 bases left between them. CDR1 SNHLY and CDR2 FYNNEI come from the germline V gene. The CDR3 covers 13 residues. By way of CD45RO/CCR7/CD25/CD127/CD95/CD27, the CD4+ regulatory, stem cell-like memory, central memory and naive cells were sorted. Expressed TCRB transcripts were sequenced after all isolated RNA was converted to cDNA. Libraries were prepared by immunoSEQ multiplex PCR; TCRdb keeps only in-frame clonotypes and omits some of them. The sample includes roughly 500,000 clones, approximately 30% of them seen just once.

The sample consisted of naive CD4+ T cells from blood. This chain connects TRBV2 to TRBJ1-2; no clear D. The sequence came from a young man in good health. The CDR3 region has the DNA TGTGCCAGTGGAAGGATAGCTAACTATGGCTACACCTTC. Its protein product is CASGRIANYGYTF.